This TCR beta chain was identified during a study of blood T cell repertoires in COVID-19. Participants, about 18 to 89 years old, spanned about two dozen US areas. Among Cohort 3 donors, those recovered had two negative PCRs, clearance, or symptom resolution. TCRdb keeps only in-frame clones here, not all; method: immunoSEQ multiplex PCR. The sample holds about 160,000 clones, around 80% seen once. The germline CDR1 and CDR2 sequences are GTSNPN and SVGIG (reference sequence). The CDR3 has 14 amino acids. V gave up 3 bases and J gave up 1 base, with 11 bases separating them. Sequenced sample: PBMCs or T cells enriched from blood (not recorded which). The chain combines TRBV30 with TRBJ2-3, with D possibly matching TRBD2 (7 bases). This sequence was found in a woman aged 55-70 years who had recovered from COVID-19. The CDR3 spells CAWRGGAGTDTQYF. CDR3 DNA: TGTGCCTGGAGGGGGGGGGCTGGCACAGATACGCAGTATTTT.